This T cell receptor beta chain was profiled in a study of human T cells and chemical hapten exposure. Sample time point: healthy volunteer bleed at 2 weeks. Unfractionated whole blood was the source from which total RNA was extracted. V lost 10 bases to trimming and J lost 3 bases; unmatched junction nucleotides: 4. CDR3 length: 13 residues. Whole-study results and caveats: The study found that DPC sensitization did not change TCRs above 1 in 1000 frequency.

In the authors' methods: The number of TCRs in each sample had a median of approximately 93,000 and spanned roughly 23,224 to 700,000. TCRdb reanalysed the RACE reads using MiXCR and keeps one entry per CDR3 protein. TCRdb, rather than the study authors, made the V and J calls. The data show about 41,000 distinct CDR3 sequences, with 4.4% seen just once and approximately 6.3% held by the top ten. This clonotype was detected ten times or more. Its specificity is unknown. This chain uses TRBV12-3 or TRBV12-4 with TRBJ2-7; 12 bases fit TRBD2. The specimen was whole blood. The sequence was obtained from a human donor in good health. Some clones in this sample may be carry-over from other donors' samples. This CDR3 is CATKTSGSYEQYF. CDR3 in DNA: TGTGCCACCAAGACTAGCGGGAGCTACGAGCAGTACTTC.